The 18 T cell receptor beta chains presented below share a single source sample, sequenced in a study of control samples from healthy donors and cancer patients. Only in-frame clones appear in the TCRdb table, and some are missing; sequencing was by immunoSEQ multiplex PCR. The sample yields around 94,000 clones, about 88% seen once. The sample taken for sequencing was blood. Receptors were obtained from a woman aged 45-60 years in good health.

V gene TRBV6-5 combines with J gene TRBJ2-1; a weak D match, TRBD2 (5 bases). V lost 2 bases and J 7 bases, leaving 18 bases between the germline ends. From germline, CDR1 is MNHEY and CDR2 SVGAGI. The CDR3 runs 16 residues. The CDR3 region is CASSYGRVLRRNEQFF. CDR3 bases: TGTGCCAGCAGTTACGGGCGGGTACTCCGAAGGAATGAGCAGTTCTTC.

CDR3 DNA: TGTGCCAGCAGCCAATTATCCTATGGCTACACCTTC. Translated, it gives CASSQLSYGYTF. V is TRBV14 and J is TRBJ1-2, with D uncertain. Trimming shortened V by 2 bases and J by 4 bases, and 5 bases separated the two germline ends. CDR3 length: 12 amino acids. The germline V gene has CDR1 SGHDN and CDR2 FVKESK.

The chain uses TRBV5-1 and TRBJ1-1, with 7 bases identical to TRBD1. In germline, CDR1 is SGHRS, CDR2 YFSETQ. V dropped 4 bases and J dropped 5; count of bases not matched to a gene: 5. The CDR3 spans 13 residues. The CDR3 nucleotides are TGCGCCAGCAGCCGGGACAGATATACTGAAGCTTTCTTT. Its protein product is CASSRDRYTEAFF.

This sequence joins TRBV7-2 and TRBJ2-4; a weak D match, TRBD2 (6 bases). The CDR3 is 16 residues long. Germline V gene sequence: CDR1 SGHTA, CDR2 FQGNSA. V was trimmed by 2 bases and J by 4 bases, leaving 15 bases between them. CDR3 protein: CASSLRVPGEKNIQYF. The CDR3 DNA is TGTGCCAGCAGCTTACGGGTCCCGGGAGAAAAAAACATTCAGTACTTC.

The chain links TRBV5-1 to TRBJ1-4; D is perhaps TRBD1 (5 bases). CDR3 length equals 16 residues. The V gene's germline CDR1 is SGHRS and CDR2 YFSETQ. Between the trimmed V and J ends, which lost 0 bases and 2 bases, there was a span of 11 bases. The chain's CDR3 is CASSLVGAGTNEKLFF. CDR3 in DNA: TGCGCCAGCAGCTTGGTCGGGGCGGGCACTAATGAAAAACTGTTTTTT.

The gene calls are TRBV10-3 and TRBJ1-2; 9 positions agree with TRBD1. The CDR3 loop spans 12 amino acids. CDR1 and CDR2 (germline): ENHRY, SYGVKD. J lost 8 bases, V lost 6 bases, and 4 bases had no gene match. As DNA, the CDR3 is TGTGCCATCAGCAGGACAGGGGACGGCTACACCTTC. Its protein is CAISRTGDGYTF.

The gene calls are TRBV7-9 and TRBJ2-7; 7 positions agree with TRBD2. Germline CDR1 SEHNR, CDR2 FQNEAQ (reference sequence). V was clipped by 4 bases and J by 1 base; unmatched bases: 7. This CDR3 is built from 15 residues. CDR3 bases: TGTGCCAGCAGCTCCCTCGGTAGCGGGTCCTACGAGCAGTACTTC. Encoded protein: CASSSLGSGSYEQYF.

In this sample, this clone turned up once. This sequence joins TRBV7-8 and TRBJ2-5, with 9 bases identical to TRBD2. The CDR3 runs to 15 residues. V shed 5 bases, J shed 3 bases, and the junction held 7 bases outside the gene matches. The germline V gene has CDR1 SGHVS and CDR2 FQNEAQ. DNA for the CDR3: TGTGCCAGCAGCACCCAGCGGGGGGTCAAAGAGACCCAGTACTTC. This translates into CASSTQRGVKETQYF.

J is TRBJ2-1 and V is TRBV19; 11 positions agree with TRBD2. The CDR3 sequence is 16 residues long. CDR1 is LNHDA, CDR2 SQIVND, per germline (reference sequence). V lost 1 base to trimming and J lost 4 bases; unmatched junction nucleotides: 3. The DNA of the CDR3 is TGTGCCAGTAGTATAGTTGCTAGCGGGGGGTACAATGAGCAGTTCTTC. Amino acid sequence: CASSIVASGGYNEQFF.

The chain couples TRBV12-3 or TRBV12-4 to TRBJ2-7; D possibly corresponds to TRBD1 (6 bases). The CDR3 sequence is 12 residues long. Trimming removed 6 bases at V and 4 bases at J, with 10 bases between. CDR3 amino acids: CASRPQGYEQYF. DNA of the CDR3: TGTGCCAGCAGACCACAGGGTTACGAGCAGTACTTC.

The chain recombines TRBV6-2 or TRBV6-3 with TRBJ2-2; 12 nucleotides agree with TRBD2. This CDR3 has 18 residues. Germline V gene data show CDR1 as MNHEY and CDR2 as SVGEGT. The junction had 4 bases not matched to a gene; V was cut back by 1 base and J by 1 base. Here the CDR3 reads CASSYFTSGGQNTGELFF. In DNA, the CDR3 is TGTGCCAGCAGTTACTTCACTAGCGGGGGGCAGAACACCGGGGAGCTGTTTTTT.

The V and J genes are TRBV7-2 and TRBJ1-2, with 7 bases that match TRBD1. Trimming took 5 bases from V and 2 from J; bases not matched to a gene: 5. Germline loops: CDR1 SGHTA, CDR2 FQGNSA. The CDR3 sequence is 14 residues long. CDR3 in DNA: TGTGCCAGCAGCCCAGACAGGGCCAACTATGGCTACACCTTC. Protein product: CASSPDRANYGYTF.

The CDR3 loop is CATSRDLGTGAYEQYF. DNA for the CDR3: TGTGCCACCAGCAGAGATCTAGGGACAGGGGCTTACGAGCAGTACTTC. V and J are TRBV15 and TRBJ2-7; 10 bases match TRBD1. There are 16 residues in the CDR3. The germline V gene encodes CDR1 LNHNV and CDR2 YYDKDF (reference sequence). V trimming: 0 bases; J trimming: 4 bases; junction bases outside the gene matches: 6. The variable domain in full, completed from reference TRBV15 and TRBJ2-7, reads DAMVIQNPRYQVTQFGKPVTLSCSQTLNHNVMYWYQQKSSQAPKLLFHYYDKDFNNEADTPDNFQSRRPNTSFCFLDIRSPGLGDTAMYLCATSRDLGTGAYEQYFGPGTRLTVT.

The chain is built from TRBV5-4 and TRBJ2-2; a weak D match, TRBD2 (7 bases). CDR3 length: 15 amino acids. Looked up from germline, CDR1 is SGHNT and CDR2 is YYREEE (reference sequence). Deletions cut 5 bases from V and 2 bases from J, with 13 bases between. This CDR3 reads CASRVGGANTGELFF. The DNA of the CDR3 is TGTGCCAGCAGAGTGGGGGGGGCTAACACCGGGGAGCTGTTTTTT.

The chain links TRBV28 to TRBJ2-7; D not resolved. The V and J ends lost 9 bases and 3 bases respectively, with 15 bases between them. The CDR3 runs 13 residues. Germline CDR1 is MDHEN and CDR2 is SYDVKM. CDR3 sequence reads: CASIPGSYYEQYF. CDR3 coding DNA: TGTGCCAGTATACCTGGCAGCTACTACGAGCAGTACTTC.

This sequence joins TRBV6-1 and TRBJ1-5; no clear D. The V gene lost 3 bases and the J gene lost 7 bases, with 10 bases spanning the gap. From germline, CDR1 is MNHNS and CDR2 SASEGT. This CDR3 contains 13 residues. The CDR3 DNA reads TGTGCCAGCAGTGAGAACGAGGTACAGCCCCAGCATTTT. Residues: CASSENEVQPQHF.

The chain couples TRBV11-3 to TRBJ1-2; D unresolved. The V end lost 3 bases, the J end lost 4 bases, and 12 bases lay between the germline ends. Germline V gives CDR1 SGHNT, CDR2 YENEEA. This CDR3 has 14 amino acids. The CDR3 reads CASSFRFSGYGYTF. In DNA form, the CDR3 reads TGTGCCAGCAGCTTCAGGTTTTCCGGCTATGGCTACACCTTC. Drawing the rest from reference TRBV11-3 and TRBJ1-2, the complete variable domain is EAGVVQSPRYKIIEKKQPVAFWCNPISGHNTLYWYLQNLGQGPELLIRYENEEAVDDSQLPKDRFSAERLKGVDSTLKIQPAELGDSAVYLCASSFRFSGYGYTFGSGTRLTVV.

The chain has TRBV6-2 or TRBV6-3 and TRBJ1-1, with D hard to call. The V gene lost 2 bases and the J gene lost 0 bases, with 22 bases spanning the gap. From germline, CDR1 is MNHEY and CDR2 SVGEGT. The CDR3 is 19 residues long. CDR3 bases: TGTGCCAGCAGTTACCTTTATTTGACACCGAAACCTATGAACACTGAAGCTTTCTTT. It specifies CASSYLYLTPKPMNTEAFF.